Here is one T cell receptor beta chain with its context. What it binds is not known. The data are from a study of T cells expressing NK-cell markers. Whole-study context: The authors derived TCR beta repertoires from sorted CD3+CD56+NKG2C+, CD3+CD56+NKG2C- and CD3+CD56-NKG2C+ T cells.

After re-calling the 5' RACE reads, TCRdb lists one entry per CDR3 protein, DNA absent. This sample's table has 350,000 to 450,000 distinct CDR3 sequences. General study points: The HCMV specificity of the expanded NKG2C+ T cell clones stayed unresolved.

Looked up from germline, CDR1 is SGHVS and CDR2 is FQNEAQ. The CDR3 has 15 residues. The chain recombines TRBV7-8 with TRBJ2-5; TCRdb indicates TRBD1, and absent DNA this call remains unverified. The TCR was taken from a man aged 18 to 69 in good health. Sequencing used blood T cells: a sorted CD56 or NKG2C T cell subset, CD4+ or CD8+ T cells, or bulk PBMC T cells (not recorded which). CDR3 residues: CASSLVYGAWETQYF.